Only one count was recorded for the clone carrying this T cell receptor beta chain. This sample was included in a study of blood T cell repertoires in COVID-19. Whole-study context: From T cells, B-cell-depleted T cells, or PBMCs came the material, which was cDNA or gDNA.

Deletions cut 1 base from V and 8 bases from J, with 14 bases between. The CDR3 length is 15 residues. Per germline, CDR1 SGHDN and CDR2 FVKESK. Profiled with immunoSEQ multiplex PCR; TCRdb holds only in-frame clones, not every one. This table holds under 300,000 clones, about 87% found once. All enrollees were about 18 to 89 years old and from approximately 25 US areas. Sequenced: PBMCs or T cells enriched from blood (not recorded which). V and J are TRBV14 and TRBJ1-4; D uncertain. The receptor's source is a woman in her forties who had been exposed to COVID-19. The CDR3 region has the DNA TGTGCCAGCAGCCAAGCATGGGCAGGTCCAGAAAAACTGTTTTTT. Protein: CASSQAWAGPEKLFF.